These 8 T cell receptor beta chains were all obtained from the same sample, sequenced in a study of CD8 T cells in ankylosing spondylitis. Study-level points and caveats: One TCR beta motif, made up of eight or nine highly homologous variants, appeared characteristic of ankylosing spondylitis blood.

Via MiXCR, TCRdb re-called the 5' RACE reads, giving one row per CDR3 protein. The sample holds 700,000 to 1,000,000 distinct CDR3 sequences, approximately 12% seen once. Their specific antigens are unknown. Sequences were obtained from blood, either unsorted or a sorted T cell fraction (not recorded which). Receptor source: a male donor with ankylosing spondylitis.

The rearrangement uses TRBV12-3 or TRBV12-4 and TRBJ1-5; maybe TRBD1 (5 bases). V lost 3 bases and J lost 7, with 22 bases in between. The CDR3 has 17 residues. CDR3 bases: TGTGCCAGCAGTTTGAACGGGGGGGGACTTATGGACCAGCCCCAGCATTTT. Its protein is CASSLNGGGLMDQPQHF.

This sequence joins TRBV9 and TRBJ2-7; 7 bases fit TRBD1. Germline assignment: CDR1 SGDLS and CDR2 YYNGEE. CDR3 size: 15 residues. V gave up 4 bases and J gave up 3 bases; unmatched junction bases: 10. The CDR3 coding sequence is TGTGCCAGCAGCCGTCCGGGACAGACGAGCTACGAGCAGTACTTC. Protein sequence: CASSRPGQTSYEQYF.

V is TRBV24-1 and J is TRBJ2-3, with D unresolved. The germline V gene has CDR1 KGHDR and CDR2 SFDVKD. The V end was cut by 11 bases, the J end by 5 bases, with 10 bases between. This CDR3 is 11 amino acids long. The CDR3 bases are TGTGCCATCCAGGTAGGAGATACGCAGTATTTT. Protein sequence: CAIQVGDTQYF.

DNA of the CDR3: TGTGCCAGCAGCTTAGGGGGAATAAACAATCAGCCCCAGCATTTT. Translated: CASSLGGINNQPQHF. The chain carries TRBV7-2 and TRBJ1-5; D remains unclear. Germline assignment: CDR1 SGHTA and CDR2 FQGNSA. V lost 1 base and J 3 bases, leaving 10 bases between the germline ends. The CDR3 contains 15 residues.

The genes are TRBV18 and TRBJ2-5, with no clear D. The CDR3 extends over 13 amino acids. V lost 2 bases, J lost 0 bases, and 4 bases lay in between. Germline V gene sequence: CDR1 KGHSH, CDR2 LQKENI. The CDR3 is CASSPTNQETQYF. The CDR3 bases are TGTGCCAGCTCACCAACGAACCAAGAGACCCAGTACTTC.

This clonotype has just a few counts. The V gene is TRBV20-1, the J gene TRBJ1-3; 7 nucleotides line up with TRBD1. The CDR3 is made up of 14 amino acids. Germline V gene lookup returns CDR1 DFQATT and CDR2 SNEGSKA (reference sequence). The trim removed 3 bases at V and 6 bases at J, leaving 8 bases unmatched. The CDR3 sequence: CSARWRGRQNTIYF. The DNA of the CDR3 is TGCAGTGCTAGGTGGAGGGGGCGTCAAAACACCATATATTTT.

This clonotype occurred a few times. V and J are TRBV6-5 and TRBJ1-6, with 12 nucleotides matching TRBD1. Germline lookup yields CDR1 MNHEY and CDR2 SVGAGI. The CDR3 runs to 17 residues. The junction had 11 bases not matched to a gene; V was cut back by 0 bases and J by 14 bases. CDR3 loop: CASSYSGTGGLVRALHF. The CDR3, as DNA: TGTGCCAGCAGTTACTCTGGGACAGGGGGCCTTGTGAGGGCCCTCCACTTT.

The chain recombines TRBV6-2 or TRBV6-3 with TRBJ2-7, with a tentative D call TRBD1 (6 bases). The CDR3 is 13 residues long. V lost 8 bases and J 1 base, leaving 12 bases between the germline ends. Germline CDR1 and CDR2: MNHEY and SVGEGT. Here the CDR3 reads CASLAGASYEQYF. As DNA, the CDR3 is TGTGCCAGCCTCGCAGGGGCTTCCTACGAGCAGTACTTC.